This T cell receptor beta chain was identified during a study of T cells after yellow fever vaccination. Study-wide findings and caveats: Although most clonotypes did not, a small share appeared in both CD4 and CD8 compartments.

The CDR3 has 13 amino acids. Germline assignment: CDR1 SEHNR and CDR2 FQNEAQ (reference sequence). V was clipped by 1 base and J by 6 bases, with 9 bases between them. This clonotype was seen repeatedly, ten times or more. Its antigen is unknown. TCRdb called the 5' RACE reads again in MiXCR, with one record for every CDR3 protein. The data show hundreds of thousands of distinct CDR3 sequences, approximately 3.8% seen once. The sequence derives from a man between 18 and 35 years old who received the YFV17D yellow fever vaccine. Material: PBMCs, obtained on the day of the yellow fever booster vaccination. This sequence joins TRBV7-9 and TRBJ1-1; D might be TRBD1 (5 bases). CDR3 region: CASSLEAGAEAFF. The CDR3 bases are TGTGCCAGCAGCTTAGAAGCGGGGGCTGAAGCTTTCTTT.